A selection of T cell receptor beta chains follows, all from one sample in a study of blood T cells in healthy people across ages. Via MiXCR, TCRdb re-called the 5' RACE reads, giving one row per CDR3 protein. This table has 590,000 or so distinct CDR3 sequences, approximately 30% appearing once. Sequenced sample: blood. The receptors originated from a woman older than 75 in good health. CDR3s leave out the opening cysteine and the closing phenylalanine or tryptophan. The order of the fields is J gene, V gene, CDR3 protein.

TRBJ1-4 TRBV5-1 AGSLGLREKLF
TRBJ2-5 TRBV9 ASSPRIGNRSRQETQY
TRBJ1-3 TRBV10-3 AIRQGAPGNTIY
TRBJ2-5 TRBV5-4 ASSPGTSGNHQETQY
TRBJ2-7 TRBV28 ASSPTGTSNRYEQY
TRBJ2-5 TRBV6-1 ASTKPGGSETQY
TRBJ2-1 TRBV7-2 ASSLAGGRVGNEQF
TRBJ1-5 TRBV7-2 ASSPGTGYGDQPQH
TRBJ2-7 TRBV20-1 SARDRRRNYEQY
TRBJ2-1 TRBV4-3 ASSPWTSEREQF
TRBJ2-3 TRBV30 AWSSPGRDTQY
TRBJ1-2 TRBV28 ASSRAPGQGQGYT
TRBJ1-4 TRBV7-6 ASSLIGFDFRSGEKLF
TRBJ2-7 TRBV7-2 ASSLGGASYEQY
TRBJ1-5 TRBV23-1 ASILNGGPNSNQPQH
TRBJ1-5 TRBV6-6 ASTTGAGQPQH
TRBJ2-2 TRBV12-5 ASGFSGGNTGELF
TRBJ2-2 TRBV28 ASSHRGTGELF
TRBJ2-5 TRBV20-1 SASPGQGFQETQY
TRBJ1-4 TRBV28 ASSTRDRVNTDNEKLF
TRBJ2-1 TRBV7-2 ASSRGGMANEQF
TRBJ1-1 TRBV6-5 ASSYGTGGVGF
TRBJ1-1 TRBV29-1 SVEGPQGINTEAF
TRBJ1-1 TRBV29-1 SVVRGNTEAF
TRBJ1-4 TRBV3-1 AGSQDIRAKEKLF
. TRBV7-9 ASSNLLQGLNYEQY
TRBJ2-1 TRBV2 ASRGTGVSNEQF
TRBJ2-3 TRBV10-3 AISENSRTDTQY
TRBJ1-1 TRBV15 TTSRDRVWNTEAF
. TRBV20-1 SARDRVSYNEQY
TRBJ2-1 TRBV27 ASSPNRAPKRF
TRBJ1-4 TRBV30 AWSVQTGGELF
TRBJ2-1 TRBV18 ASSPRNRESTREQF
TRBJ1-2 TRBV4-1 ASSQDFTGVSGYT
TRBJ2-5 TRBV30 AWSLTGSGTQY
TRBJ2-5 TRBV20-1 SAVRTSGGRSQETQY
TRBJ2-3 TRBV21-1 ASSSHPRGCGSTDTQY
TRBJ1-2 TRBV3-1 ASSRNRGSYGYT
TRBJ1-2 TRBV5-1 ASSPGLALYGYT